A selection of T cell receptor beta chains follows, all from one sample in a study of blood T cells in healthy people across ages. MiXCR, run by TCRdb on the 5' RACE reads, gives a single entry per CDR3 protein. Of approximately 1,700,000 distinct CDR3 sequences listed, about two fifths are singletons. The sequencing sample was made of blood. Every receptor here comes from a human donor in good health. The CDR3 runs from the conserved cysteine through the conserved F or W. The D gene is left open where the match is weak. Part of the rows lack a size; the others show once, few, many or a class for expanded clones.

clone size,V gene,J gene,D gene,CDR3 length,CDR3 DNA,CDR3 protein
.,TRBV4-2,TRBJ2-6,.,18,TGTGCCAGCAGCCAAGATCTTTCAGACTTCTCTGGGGCCAACGTCCTGACTTTC,CASSQDLSDFSGANVLTF
.,TRBV11-1,TRBJ2-1,.,16,TGTGCCAGCAGCTTAGGCGGGCTACAGAGGGACAATGAGCAGTTCTTC,CASSLGGLQRDNEQFF
.,TRBV28,TRBJ2-1,TRBD2,15,TGTGCCAGCAGACCCCCGGGACTAGCGGGGGGTGAGCAGTTCTTC,CASRPPGLAGGEQFF
few,TRBV10-3,TRBJ2-3,.,12,TGTGCCATCAAGGGAGTCACAGATACGCAGTATTTT,CAIKGVTDTQYF
few,TRBV20-1,TRBJ2-1,TRBD2,16,TGCAGTGCTAGTGGTCATAGCGGGGGCTCCTACAATGAGCAGTTCTTC,CSASGHSGGSYNEQFF
.,TRBV20-1,TRBJ2-5,.,13,TGCTGTGCTAGAGAACCCCTGTCTGCAGAGCAGTACTTC,CCAREPLSAEQYF
many,TRBV7-3,TRBJ1-2,.,13,TGTGCCAGCAGCTTAACCAGGGACTATGGCTACACCTTC,CASSLTRDYGYTF
few,TRBV7-2,TRBJ1-2,.,17,TGTGCCAGCAGCTTAGCGATTTGGCAGGGAAAGAACTATGGCTACACCTTC,CASSLAIWQGKNYGYTF
.,TRBV7-9,TRBJ2-7,TRBD1,17,TGTGCCAGCAGCTTTAGACAGGGGCGGCCGAACTCCTACGAGCAGTACTTC,CASSFRQGRPNSYEQYF
few,TRBV7-2,TRBJ2-3,TRBD2,16,TGTGCCAGCAATCCTAGCGGGGGGGCTTTCCCAGATACGCAGTATTTT,CASNPSGGAFPDTQYF
few,TRBV7-6,TRBJ2-7,.,13,TGTGCCAGCAGCTTAGCGCTTTCCGATATGCAGTACTTC,CASSLALSDMQYF
.,TRBV20-1,TRBJ2-3,.,16,TGCAGTGCACCTATCCGGGGCCTTTTTTTCCCAGATACGCAGTATTTT,CSAPIRGLFFPDTQYF
.,TRBV3-1,TRBJ2-7,TRBD1,15,TGTGCCAGCAGCCGGCCGGGACAGGGGGGCTACGAGCAGTACTTC,CASSRPGQGGYEQYF
few,TRBV10-3,TRBJ2-1,TRBD1,13,TGTGCCATCAGTCAGGGGGCATTGGGTGAGCAGTTCTTC,CAISQGALGEQFF
few,TRBV29-1,TRBJ1-1,.,13,TGCAGCGTTGAGGTGGGGTCCGACACTGAAGCTTTCTTT,CSVEVGSDTEAFF
few,TRBV5-1,TRBJ1-2,TRBD1,18,TGCGCCAGCGGAGAGTACCGGGACAGGGGGCGGTTTCTCTATGGCTACACCTTC,CASGEYRDRGRFLYGYTF